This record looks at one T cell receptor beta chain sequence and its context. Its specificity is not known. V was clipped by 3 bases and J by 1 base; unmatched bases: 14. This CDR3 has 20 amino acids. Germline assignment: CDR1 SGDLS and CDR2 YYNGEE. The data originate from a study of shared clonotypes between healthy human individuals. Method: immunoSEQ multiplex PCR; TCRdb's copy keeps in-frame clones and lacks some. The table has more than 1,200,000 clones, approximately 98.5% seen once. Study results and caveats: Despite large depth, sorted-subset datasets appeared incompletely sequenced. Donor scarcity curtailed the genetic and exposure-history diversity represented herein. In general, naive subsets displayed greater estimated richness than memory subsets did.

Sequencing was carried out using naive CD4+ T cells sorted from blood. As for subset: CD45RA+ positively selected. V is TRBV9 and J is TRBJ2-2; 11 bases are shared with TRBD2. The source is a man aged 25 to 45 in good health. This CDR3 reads CASSGKKTSGMLMNTGELFF. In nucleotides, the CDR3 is TGTGCCAGCAGCGGAAAAAAGACTAGCGGGATGTTGATGAACACCGGGGAGCTGTTTTTT. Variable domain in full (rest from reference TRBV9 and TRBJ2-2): DSGVTQTPKHLITATGQRVTLRCSPRSGDLSVYWYQQSLDQGLQFLIQYYNGEERAKGNILERFSAQQFPDLHSELNLSSLELGDSALYFCASSGKKTSGMLMNTGELFFGEGSRLTVL.